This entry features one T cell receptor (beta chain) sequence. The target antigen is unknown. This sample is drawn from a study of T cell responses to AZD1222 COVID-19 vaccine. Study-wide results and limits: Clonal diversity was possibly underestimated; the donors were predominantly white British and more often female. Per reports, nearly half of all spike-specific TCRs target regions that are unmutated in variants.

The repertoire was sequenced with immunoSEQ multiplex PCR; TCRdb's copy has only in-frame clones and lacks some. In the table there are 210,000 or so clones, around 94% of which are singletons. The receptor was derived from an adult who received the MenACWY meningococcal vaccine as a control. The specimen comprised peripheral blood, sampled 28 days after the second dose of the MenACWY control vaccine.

The CDR3 here is CASSPIAGGASYNEQFF. The CDR3 DNA reads as TGTGCCAGTAGTCCGATAGCGGGGGGGGCCTCCTACAATGAGCAGTTCTTC. The chain employs TRBV19 and TRBJ2-1; 11 nucleotides line up with TRBD2. The V segment lost 5 bases and the J segment 0 bases; nucleotides outside the gene matches: 6. This CDR3 region has 17 residues. Looked up from germline, CDR1 is LNHDA and CDR2 is SQIVND (reference sequence).